This T cell receptor beta chain was captured by sequencing in a study of blood T cell repertoires in COVID-19. Study in general: The United States, Italy and Spain supplied acute and convalescent COVID-19 samples. The analysed material was cDNA or gDNA that came from T cells, B-cell-depleted T cells, or PBMCs.

Per the original methods: Amplified reference gene primers provided the basis for estimating nucleated cell counts. Generated by immunoSEQ multiplex PCR, the TCRdb table keeps only in-frame clones and is missing some. Clone size and V and J calls were adopted from that table, with D and trimming inferred from the DNA. This table has some 100,000 clones, 88% appearing once. This clone was observed once. The source is an elderly woman with active COVID-19. Sequencing used peripheral blood.

In nucleotides, the CDR3 is TGTGCCAGCAGCCCGACTAGCGGGGCGTACCAAGAGACCCAGTACTTC. Translated: CASSPTSGAYQETQYF. This chain connects TRBV7-2 to TRBJ2-5, with 11 bases fitting TRBD2. Germline-derived CDR1 and CDR2 are SGHTA and FQGNSA. The trim removed 5 bases at V and 0 bases at J, leaving 5 bases unmatched. The CDR3 runs 16 residues.